This passage covers 25 T cell receptor beta chains from one sample sequenced in a study of cytomegalovirus exposure and HLA in healthy donors (dated by TCRdb to the late 2010s). The receptor library was made with the immunoSEQ multiplex PCR assay. A mixture of 60 forward primers for TCR Vbeta segments and 13 reverse primers for TCR Jbeta segments was used in the multiplex PCR. What TCRdb holds here is the immuneACCESS table cut down to in-frame rearrangements. Part of the clones is not present; checked against another copy, under half of the missing clones reflect an unresolved V gene, and the others are unexplained. This sample has 100,000 to 150,000 clones in its table, and around 83% of those were observed once. Less than 3.5% of the sample belongs to the ten largest clones. The sequenced material came from PBMCs. The receptors were gathered from a man aged 50 or older in good health and CMV-seronegative.

The V gene is TRBV19, the J gene TRBJ2-2, with a possible D match to TRBD1 (6 bases). V lost 7 bases to trimming and J lost 7 bases, with 16 bases between them. The CDR3 loop spans 14 amino acids. Germline CDR1 LNHDA, CDR2 SQIVND (reference sequence). CDR3 protein: CASTPQGGVGELFF. The CDR3, as DNA: TGTGCCAGTACCCCCCAAGGGGGAGTCGGGGAGCTGTTTTTT.

About this clone itself: Other DNA variants within this sample encode the same CDR3. This chain links TRBV5-1 with TRBJ1-6; D might be TRBD1 (6 bases). The V gene lost 0 bases and the J gene lost 7 bases, with 8 bases spanning the gap. The V gene's germline CDR1 is SGHRS and CDR2 YFSETQ. The CDR3 is 14 residues long. CDR3 nucleotide sequence: TGCGCCAGCAGCTTGGAGGGGGGGAATTCACCCCTCCACTTT. It yields the protein CASSLEGGNSPLHF.

J is TRBJ2-7 and V is TRBV19, with 9 bases matching TRBD1. Unmatched junction bases numbered 7, after V lost 6 bases and J lost 7 bases. The CDR3 consists of 13 residues. CDR1 and CDR2 from the germline V gene are LNHDA and SQIVND (reference sequence). CDR3 DNA sequence: TGTGCCAGTAGCTTACAGGGGGCGGGTGAGCAGTACTTC. As protein: CASSLQGAGEQYF. Together with reference TRBV19 and TRBJ2-7, the CDR3 gives the full variable domain: DGGITQSPKYLFRKEGQNVTLSCEQNLNHDAMYWYRQDPGQGLRLIYYSQIVNDFQKGDIAEGYSVSREKKESFPLTVTSAQKNPTAFYLCASSLQGAGEQYFGPGTRLTVT.

This clone was counted once. This chain joins TRBV7-8 and TRBJ2-2, with D perhaps TRBD1 (5 bases). The CDR3 runs to 14 residues. CDR1 is SGHVS and CDR2 is FQNEAQ in the germline V gene. V lost 6 bases to trimming and J lost 4 bases, with 12 bases between them. The CDR3 reads CASRNLRGTGELFF. The CDR3 DNA follows: TGTGCCAGCAGGAATCTTAGGGGCACCGGGGAGCTGTTTTTT.

The J gene is TRBJ2-5, the V gene TRBV5-1, with 9 bases that match TRBD1. The CDR3 is 16 amino acids. J lost 5 bases, V lost 4 bases, and 12 bases had no gene match. Germline CDR1 and CDR2: SGHRS and YFSETQ. The CDR3 here is CASSPWTGVEMETQYF. CDR3 bases: TGCGCCAGCAGCCCTTGGACAGGGGTCGAGATGGAGACCCAGTACTTC.

This sequence joins TRBV19 and TRBJ2-7, with D maybe TRBD2 (6 bases). With 5 bases removed from V and 3 bases from J, the gap between germline ends came to 20 bases. The CDR3 covers 16 residues. Looked up from germline, CDR1 is LNHDA and CDR2 is SQIVND (reference sequence). The CDR3 region is CASSARLGGGGYEQYF. The CDR3 DNA sequence: TGTGCCAGTAGTGCCCGACTGGGAGGCGGCGGCTACGAGCAGTACTTC.

This clone has a single count. The rearrangement joins TRBV6-1 to TRBJ1-2; D remains unclear. The length of the CDR3 is 12 residues. Trimming cost V 10 bases and J 4 bases, with 13 bases left between them. Germline CDR1 MNHNS, CDR2 SASEGT. CDR3 nucleotides: TGTGCCACCGATACCGCGTCCTATGGCTACACCTTC. Amino acids: CATDTASYGYTF.

V usage is TRBV7-2 and J usage is TRBJ2-5; the D gene is possibly TRBD1 (6 bases). V was clipped by 4 bases and J by 1 base, with 10 bases between them. There are 14 residues in the CDR3. Germline lookup yields CDR1 SGHTA and CDR2 FQGNSA. The CDR3 spells CASSYQGSQETQYF. CDR3 DNA sequence: TGTGCCAGCAGCTACCAGGGGTCCCAAGAGACCCAGTACTTC.

V is TRBV5-5 and J is TRBJ1-2; tentative D call: TRBD1 (5 bases). Trimming left V 3 bases short and J 7 bases short, with 10 bases between. The CDR3 length is 12 residues. Germline V gene lookup returns CDR1 SGHKS and CDR2 YYEKEE (reference sequence). The CDR3, as DNA: TGTGCCAGCAGCTCCCAGGGAGGTGGCTACACCTTC. As protein: CASSSQGGGYTF.

This clone occurred once. The chain joins TRBV9 to TRBJ2-1; 8 nucleotides agree with TRBD2. The CDR3 is 18 amino acids. Germline CDR1 and CDR2: SGDLS and YYNGEE. V shed 2 bases and J 10 bases; nucleotides not matched to a gene: 20. CDR3 sequence (DNA): TGTGCCAGCAGCGTCCTCTCCGGGGGGGCCTCTTCAGGCGGGGAGCAGTTCTTC. Protein product: CASSVLSGGASSGGEQFF.

The chain carries TRBV19 and TRBJ1-6; TRBD1 matches at 8 bases. This CDR3 region has 15 residues. With V trimmed by 4 bases and J by 6 bases, 5 bases remained unmatched. Germline V CDR1 and CDR2: LNHDA, SQIVND (reference sequence). The CDR3 here is CASSTLDRVNSPLHF. CDR3 nucleotides: TGTGCCAGTAGTACCTTGGACAGGGTTAATTCACCCCTCCACTTT. The full variable domain, completed using reference TRBV19 and TRBJ1-6, is DGGITQSPKYLFRKEGQNVTLSCEQNLNHDAMYWYRQDPGQGLRLIYYSQIVNDFQKGDIAEGYSVSREKKESFPLTVTSAQKNPTAFYLCASSTLDRVNSPLHFGNGTRLTVT.

The rearrangement links TRBV9 to TRBJ2-3; TRBD2 matches 10 bases. Germline CDR1 reads SGDLS; CDR2 reads YYNGEE. The CDR3 has 17 residues. The ends lost 2 bases at V and 0 bases at J; junction bases unmatched: 6. Written as DNA, the CDR3 is TGTGCCAGCAGCGTGGCAGCGGGGGGGCCTAGCACAGATACGCAGTATTTT. This codes for CASSVAAGGPSTDTQYF. The variable domain in full, with the rest retrieved from reference TRBV9 and TRBJ2-3, is DSGVTQTPKHLITATGQRVTLRCSPRSGDLSVYWYQQSLDQGLQFLIQYYNGEERAKGNILERFSAQQFPDLHSELNLSSLELGDSALYFCASSVAAGGPSTDTQYFGPGTRLTVL.

The chain combines TRBV6-1 with TRBJ2-7; no definite D call. Germline V gene lookup returns CDR1 MNHNS and CDR2 SASEGT. The CDR3 length is 14 residues. V was shortened by 9 bases and J by 0 bases, with 15 bases between the two germline ends. The DNA for the CDR3 is TGTGCCAGTAGCTTGTCAGCAACCTCCTACGAGCAGTACTTC. This gives the protein CASSLSATSYEQYF.

The CDR3 bases are TGTGCCAGTAGCCGTAATTTACAGGGGGCGGGTTACTACGAGCAGTACTTC. It is translated as CASSRNLQGAGYYEQYF. The chain joins TRBV19 to TRBJ2-7; 9 nucleotides align to TRBD1. Germline V lookup: CDR1 LNHDA, CDR2 SQIVND (reference sequence). There are 17 residues in the CDR3. With V trimmed by 6 bases and J by 3 bases, 15 bases remained unmatched.

Remarks on this clone: One end of the junction fails to match germline, which may point to a read error. This chain uses TRBV7-7 with TRBJ2-1; 10 nucleotides align to TRBD1. Germline lookup yields CDR1 SSHAT and CDR2 FNYEAQ (reference sequence). The CDR3 extends over 16 amino acids. CDR3 in amino acids: CASSLGGTGENAEQFF. CDR3 DNA: TGTGCTAGCAGCTTGGGCGGGACAGGGGAAAATGCTGAGCAGTTCTTC.

V is TRBV11-2 and J is TRBJ2-1; D gene ambiguous. V lost 1 base, J lost 0 bases, and 7 bases lay in between. CDR1 is SGHAT, CDR2 FQNNGV, per germline. The CDR3 spans 15 residues. This CDR3 is CASSLAPGSYNEQFF. CDR3 DNA: TGTGCCAGCAGCTTAGCCCCAGGCTCCTACAATGAGCAGTTCTTC.

With regard to this clone: The junction and the germline gene differ at one end; a read error may be behind it. The CDR3 region has the DNA TGTGCTAGCAGCCCTTCAGGGGCTAGCACAGATACGCAGTATTTT. Translation gives CASSPSGASTDTQYF. The J gene is TRBJ2-3, the V gene TRBV7-7; a possible D gene is TRBD1 (6 bases). Germline V CDR1 and CDR2: SSHAT, FNYEAQ (reference sequence). The length of the CDR3 is 15 residues.

V gene TRBV19 combines with J gene TRBJ1-1; the D gene is possibly TRBD1 (5 bases). Germline V gene data show CDR1 as LNHDA and CDR2 as SQIVND (reference sequence). Trimming took off 8 bases at V and 3 bases at J, with 13 bases between the two ends. This CDR3 has 13 residues. CDR3 sequence reads: CASSPARDTEAFF. The CDR3 DNA follows: TGTGCCAGTTCCCCCGCCAGGGACACTGAAGCTTTCTTT.

The V and J genes are TRBV19 and TRBJ1-5; a weak D match, TRBD1 (5 bases). V was clipped by 1 base and J by 3 bases, with 10 bases between them. The length of the CDR3 is 15 residues. Germline values: CDR1 LNHDA, CDR2 SQIVND (reference sequence). This chain's CDR3 is CASSIARVYNQPQHF. The CDR3 DNA follows: TGTGCCAGTAGTATAGCCAGGGTATACAATCAGCCCCAGCATTTT.

The rearrangement links TRBV4-3 to TRBJ1-1; tentative D call: TRBD1 (6 bases). V was trimmed by 9 bases and J by 7 bases, leaving 15 bases between them. Germline lookup yields CDR1 LGHNA and CDR2 YSLEER. The CDR3 has 12 amino acids. The CDR3 spells CASGHRGGEAFF. The CDR3 DNA follows: TGCGCCAGTGGGCATAGAGGGGGTGAAGCTTTCTTT.

This rearrangement joins TRBV5-1 to TRBJ2-7; D is perhaps TRBD2 (6 bases). CDR3 length: 12 amino acids. The V gene lost 0 bases and the J gene lost 7 bases, with 8 bases spanning the gap. Germline CDR1 SGHRS, CDR2 YFSETQ. CDR3 nucleotides: TGCGCCAGCAGCTTGGGGGGGAGGGAGCAGTACTTC. Residues: CASSLGGREQYF.

The V call is TRBV6-5, the J call TRBJ2-7; perhaps TRBD2 as D (6 bases). Trimming took 0 bases from V and 0 from J, leaving 9 bases between them. Per germline, CDR1 MNHEY and CDR2 SVGAGI. This CDR3 comprises 15 residues. The CDR3 bases are TGTGCCAGCAGTTACTCGGCGGGGAGCTCCTACGAGCAGTACTTC. This translates into CASSYSAGSSYEQYF.

The chain employs TRBV5-1 and TRBJ2-1; 8 bases fit TRBD2. This CDR3 has 16 amino acids. CDR1 SGHRS and CDR2 YFSETQ come from the germline V gene. V lost 0 bases to trimming and J lost 6 bases; unmatched junction nucleotides: 8. CDR3 sequence reads: CASSLGAKRGTNEQFF. In DNA form, the CDR3 reads TGCGCCAGCAGCTTGGGTGCTAAGCGGGGGACCAATGAGCAGTTCTTC.

This rearrangement joins TRBV19 to TRBJ1-6; D call uncertain. From germline, CDR1 is LNHDA and CDR2 SQIVND (reference sequence). This CDR3 comprises 14 residues. Between the trimmed V and J ends, which lost 1 base and 7 bases, there was a span of 8 bases. CDR3 coding DNA: TGTGCCAGTAGTATAGCGGGAGGAAATTCACCCCTCCACTTT. Its protein is CASSIAGGNSPLHF.

As for this clone: In the same sample, other DNA sequences code for this CDR3. The chain joins TRBV6-5 to TRBJ1-5, with D possibly TRBD1 on 5 matching bases. The CDR3 has 14 residues. Looked up from germline, CDR1 is MNHEY and CDR2 is SVGAGI. Trimming removed 6 bases from V and 3 bases from J, with 12 bases in between. The CDR3 nucleotides read TGTGCCAGCAGCCTAGACAGATACAATCAGCCCCAGCATTTT. It codes for CASSLDRYNQPQHF.